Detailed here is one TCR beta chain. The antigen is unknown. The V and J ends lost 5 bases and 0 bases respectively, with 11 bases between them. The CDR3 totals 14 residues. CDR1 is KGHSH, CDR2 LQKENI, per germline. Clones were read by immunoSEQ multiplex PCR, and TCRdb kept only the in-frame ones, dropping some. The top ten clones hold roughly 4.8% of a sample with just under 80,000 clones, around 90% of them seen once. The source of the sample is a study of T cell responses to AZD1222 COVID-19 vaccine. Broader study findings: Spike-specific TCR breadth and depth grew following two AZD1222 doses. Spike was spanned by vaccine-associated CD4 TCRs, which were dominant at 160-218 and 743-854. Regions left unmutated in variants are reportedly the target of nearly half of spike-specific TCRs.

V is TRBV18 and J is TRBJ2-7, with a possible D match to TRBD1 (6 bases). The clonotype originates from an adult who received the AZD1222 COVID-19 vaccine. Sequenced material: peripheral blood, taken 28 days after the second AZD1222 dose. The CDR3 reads CASSAYRASYEQYF. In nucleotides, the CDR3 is TGTGCCAGCTCAGCGTACAGGGCCTCCTACGAGCAGTACTTC.